The 6 T cell receptor beta chains below were found in one sample sequenced in a study of control samples from healthy donors and cancer patients. Assay used: immunoSEQ multiplex PCR; TCRdb lists only in-frame clones, some missing. The sample has 50,000 or so clones, about 93% seen once. The specimen sequenced was PBMCs. These receptors all come from a woman aged 50 to 65 with head and neck cancer.

The J gene is TRBJ2-6, the V gene TRBV6-2 or TRBV6-3; D is possibly TRBD1 (5 bases). This CDR3 is built from 15 residues. The V end was cut by 2 bases, the J end by 1 base, with 6 bases between. Germline V gene data show CDR1 as MNHEY and CDR2 as SVGEGT. CDR3 residues: CASSYDSSGANVLTF. CDR3 coding DNA: TGTGCCAGCAGTTACGACAGTTCTGGGGCCAACGTCCTGACTTTC.

The chain carries TRBV28 and TRBJ1-3, with TRBD1 as a possible D gene (6 bases). This CDR3 is 15 amino acids long. Trimming removed 0 bases from V and 4 bases from J, with 10 bases in between. Germline CDR1 reads MDHEN; CDR2 reads SYDVKM. The CDR3 nucleotides are TGTGCCAGCAGTTTATGGGGGGCTGACGGAAACACCATATATTTT. Residues: CASSLWGADGNTIYF.

The rearrangement links TRBV4-3 to TRBJ1-4, with unresolved D. V shed 0 bases and J shed 5 bases, with 13 bases lying between them. The germline gives CDR1 LGHNA, CDR2 YSLEER. The length of the CDR3 is 16 residues. The CDR3 sequence is CASSQDHAGANEKLFF. As DNA, the CDR3 is TGCGCCAGCAGCCAAGATCATGCCGGTGCAAATGAAAAACTGTTTTTT.

This chain links TRBV5-1 with TRBJ1-1; D call uncertain. Per the germline V gene, CDR1 is SGHRS and CDR2 is YFSETQ. V gave up 4 bases and J gave up 1 base, with 17 bases separating them. There are 16 residues in the CDR3. This CDR3 is CASSPRPSGPNTEAFF. As DNA, the CDR3 is TGCGCCAGCAGCCCCCGCCCGTCAGGCCCGAACACTGAAGCTTTCTTT.

This clone showed up just once. The V call is TRBV5-1, the J call TRBJ2-3; TRBD1 matches at 9 bases. This CDR3 region has 16 residues. Germline CDR1 and CDR2: SGHRS and YFSETQ. Trimming at V came to 1 base and at J to 6 bases, leaving 9 bases not matched to a gene. CDR3 sequence reads: CASSLFGTGTGDTQYF. In DNA form, the CDR3 reads TGCGCCAGCAGCTTGTTCGGGACAGGGACGGGTGATACGCAGTATTTT.

The chain employs TRBV28 and TRBJ1-1, with a weak D call TRBD1 (6 bases). The CDR3 spans 14 residues. The germline gives CDR1 MDHEN, CDR2 SYDVKM. V was trimmed by 11 bases and J by 5 bases, leaving 21 bases between them. CDR3 protein: CAADRTGERTEAFF. CDR3 DNA: TGTGCCGCGGACAGAACGGGGGAGAGAACTGAAGCTTTCTTT.